This TCR beta chain was found in a study of regulatory T cells in long-lasting Graves disease. The sample's time point: persistent/refractory GD, antithyroid drugs over 5 years with positive TRAb. Extracted RNA from PBMCs served as the source of the TCR library. This CDR3 spans 14 amino acids. Trimming took 5 bases from V and 6 from J; bases not matched to a gene: 8. Per the germline V gene, CDR1 is MDHEN and CDR2 is SYDVKM. Library construction for TCR beta used iRepertoire HTBI primers and Arm-PCR of CDR3 regions. TCRdb fed the multiplex PCR reads into MiXCR, producing one record per CDR3 protein. This sample has a few hundred thousand distinct CDR3 sequences; roughly 21% occur once, and the top ten carry around 7%. This clonotype was detected many times.

Here the sequenced sample was peripheral blood mononuclear cells (PBMCs), taken when the disease was refractory, from a patient treated with antithyroid drugs. This sequence joins TRBV28 and TRBJ1-1, with 8 bases aligning to TRBD1. This TCR derives from a female donor with Graves disease. CDR3 sequence: CASSPETGEAEAFF. The CDR3 bases are TGTGCCAGCAGTCCGGAGACAGGGGAAGCTGAAGCTTTCTTT.